The clone carrying this T cell receptor beta chain was counted once. TCRdb keeps only in-frame clones here, not all; method: immunoSEQ multiplex PCR. The sample lists some 170,000 clones; approximately 90% were seen once. V lost 1 base and J 1 base, leaving 11 bases between the germline ends. Germline lookup yields CDR1 SGHTA and CDR2 FQGNSA. This CDR3 spans 16 amino acids. This sample was taken from a study of T cell responses to AZD1222 COVID-19 vaccine. This rearrangement joins TRBV7-2 to TRBJ1-3; D gene ambiguous. This TCR came from an adult who received the MenACWY meningococcal vaccine as a control. The starting material was peripheral blood, obtained 28 days after the second dose of the MenACWY control vaccine. This CDR3 is CASSLDLGGSGNTIYF. CDR3 coding DNA: TGTGCCAGCAGCTTAGATCTGGGAGGTTCTGGAAACACCATATATTTT.